The TCR beta chain described here comes from a study of neoadjuvant anti-PD-1 for oral cavity cancer. Background on the study: Before surgery, most patients got three to four biweekly 3 mg/kg nivolumab doses.

Repertoires were generated with immunoSEQ multiplex PCR, while TCRdb's copy carries only in-frame clones and drops some. The repertoire holds some 61,000 clones, with about 85% as singletons. Trimming pared 7 bases from V and 9 bases from J, leaving 19 bases between. Germline values: CDR1 SNHLY, CDR2 FYNNEI. This CDR3 comprises 14 residues. Time point described: after neoadjuvant nivolumab, at surgical resection. Specimen: PBMCs, collected after nivolumab (anti-PD-1) treatment. The clonotype comes from a person between 40 and 85 years old with oral cavity squamous cell carcinoma. V usage is TRBV2 and J usage is TRBJ2-1; D is perhaps TRBD1 or TRBD2 (6 bases each). CDR3 in DNA: TGTGCCAGCATCGGGGGCGCGAAGGTGGGTGAGCAGTTCTTC. Encoded protein: CASIGGAKVGEQFF. The entire variable domain, with the rest obtained from reference TRBV2 and TRBJ2-1, is as follows: EPEVTQTPSHQVTQMGQEVILRCVPISNHLYFYWYRQILGQKVEFLVSFYNNEISEKSEIFDDQFSVERPDGSNFTLKIRSTKLEDSAMYFCASIGGAKVGEQFFGPGTRLTVL.